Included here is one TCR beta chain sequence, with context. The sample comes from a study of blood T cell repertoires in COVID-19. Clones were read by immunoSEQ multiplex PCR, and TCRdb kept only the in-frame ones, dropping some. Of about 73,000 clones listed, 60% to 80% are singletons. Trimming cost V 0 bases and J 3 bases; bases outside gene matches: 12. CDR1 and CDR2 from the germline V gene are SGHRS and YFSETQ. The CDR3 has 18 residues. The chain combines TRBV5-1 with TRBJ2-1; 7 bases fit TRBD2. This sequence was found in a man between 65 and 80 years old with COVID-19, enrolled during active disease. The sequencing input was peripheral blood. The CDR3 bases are TGCGCCAGCAGCTTGGAGTTGGTTAGCGGGTTGGTCTACAATGAGCAGTTCTTC. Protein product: CASSLELVSGLVYNEQFF.